This T cell receptor (beta chain) emerged from a study of PD-L1 blockade in urothelial cancer. Some clones are missing from TCRdb's copy, which holds only in-frame ones; the method was immunoSEQ multiplex PCR. The sample has 58,000 or so clones; 81% are singletons. Time point noted: pretreatment peripheral blood. Trimming took 0 bases from V and 5 from J, leaving 10 bases between them. The germline CDR1 and CDR2 sequences are KGHSY and FQNENV. This CDR3 region has 15 residues. Sequencing used PBMCs, obtained around atezolizumab (anti-PD-L1) treatment. V gene TRBV16 combines with J gene TRBJ1-4; D uncertain. The sequence derives from a man aged 65 to 79 with urothelial cancer. The CDR3 nucleotides read TGTGCCAGCAGCCAATCCCACTGGAGAAATGAAAAACTGTTTTTT. It translates to CASSQSHWRNEKLFF. The full variable domain, rest sourced from reference TRBV16 and TRBJ1-4, is GEEVAQTPKHLVRGEGQKAKLYCAPIKGHSYVFWYQQVLKNEFKFLISFQNENVFDETGMPKERFSAKCLPNSPCSLEIQATKLEDSAVYFCASSQSHWRNEKLFFGSGTQLSVL.